These 26 T cell receptor beta chains originate from one sample sequenced in a study of patients and donors after allogeneic stem cell transplantation. TCRdb reanalysed the RT-PCR reads using MiXCR and keeps one entry per CDR3 protein. The table has over 350,000 distinct CDR3 sequences, roughly 17% seen once. The sequenced material came from blood, either unsorted or a sorted T cell fraction (not recorded which). These TCRs come from a human donor who was either an allogeneic HSCT recipient or a stem cell or donor lymphocyte infusion donor (not recorded which). It is not recorded whose cells these are; they may come from a transplant donor.

This clonotype was detected a few times. This rearrangement joins TRBV7-3 to TRBJ1-2; D is perhaps TRBD1 (6 bases). Trimming left V 4 bases short and J 6 bases short, with 21 bases between. CDR1 is SGHTA, CDR2 FQGTGA, per germline. This CDR3 spans 16 amino acids. Written as DNA, the CDR3 is TGTGCCAGCAGCTCAGGGGACAACCGGCGCCGGAATGGCTACACCTTC. This gives the protein CASSSGDNRRRNGYTF.

The rearrangement joins TRBV2 to TRBJ1-5; a possible D gene is TRBD1 (6 bases). V lost 4 bases to trimming and J lost 4 bases, with 17 bases between them. In germline, CDR1 is SNHLY, CDR2 FYNNEI. The CDR3 spans 16 residues. The CDR3 here is CASSGNFGQSNQPQHF. In DNA, the CDR3 is TGTGCCAGCAGTGGTAATTTTGGACAGTCTAATCAGCCCCAGCATTTT.

CDR3 region: CASGLGQGNTEAFF. In DNA form, the CDR3 reads TGTGCTAGTGGTTTGGGACAGGGGAACACTGAAGCTTTCTTT. The J gene is TRBJ1-1, the V gene TRBV12-5; TRBD1 matches at 7 bases. Germline values: CDR1 LGHNT, CDR2 FRNRAP. This CDR3 is built from 14 residues. V lost 1 base and J lost 1; bases outside the gene matches: 0.

The chain carries TRBV12-5 and TRBJ1-4, with D possibly being TRBD1 (5 bases). CDR3 length: 14 residues. The germline V gene encodes CDR1 LGHNT and CDR2 FRNRAP. Trimming took off 6 bases at V and 8 bases at J, with 16 bases between the two ends. The CDR3 DNA follows: TGTGCTAGTGGCCCAACAGGCCTTGACGAAAAACTGTTTTTT. This gives the protein CASGPTGLDEKLFF.

This chain connects TRBV7-6 to TRBJ2-5; 10 bases agree with TRBD2. This CDR3 comprises 16 residues. V dropped 3 bases and J dropped 5; count of bases not matched to a gene: 9. Per germline, CDR1 SGHVS and CDR2 FNYEAQ. The CDR3 nucleotides read TGTGCCAGCAGCTTTTCTAGCGGGAGCTTTGGGGAGACCCAGTACTTC. Translation gives CASSFSSGSFGETQYF.

The V call is TRBV12-3 or TRBV12-4, the J call TRBJ1-4; TRBD1 is a possible D gene (5 bases). Between the trimmed V and J ends, which lost 3 bases and 7 bases, there was a span of 12 bases. CDR3 length: 14 residues. As DNA, the CDR3 is TGTGCCAGCAGTTTGTTCGGGGGACTTGAAAAACTGTTTTTT. Translating gives CASSLFGGLEKLFF.

This clonotype was seen only a few times. The chain recombines TRBV12-3 or TRBV12-4 with TRBJ1-6; D ambiguous. The CDR3 is 15 amino acids. The V gene lost 2 bases and the J gene lost 0 bases, with 5 bases spanning the gap. CDR3 sequence (DNA): TGTGCCAGCAGTTTATACTTCTCCTATAATTCACCCCTCCACTTT. Its protein is CASSLYFSYNSPLHF.

V is TRBV12-3 or TRBV12-4 and J is TRBJ1-1; 10 nucleotides align to TRBD1. With 6 bases clipped from V and 4 bases from J, the junction kept 5 bases outside the gene matches. The length of the CDR3 is 14 residues. Here the CDR3 reads CASRRDRGATEAFF. In DNA form, the CDR3 reads TGTGCCAGCAGGCGGGACAGGGGTGCCACTGAAGCTTTCTTT.

This chain links TRBV6-1 with TRBJ1-6, with TRBD1 identical over 7 bases. The CDR3 runs 14 residues. Trimming at V came to 5 bases and at J to 7 bases, leaving 5 bases not matched to a gene. The germline V gene encodes CDR1 MNHNS and CDR2 SASEGT. The CDR3 bases are TGTGCCAGCAGTACGACAGGGATGAATTCACCCCTCCACTTT. Translated: CASSTTGMNSPLHF.

This clonotype appeared a few times. J is TRBJ1-1 and V is TRBV7-2, with TRBD1 matching 7 bases. The CDR3 runs 15 residues. CDR1 and CDR2 (germline): SGHTA, FQGNSA. Trimming removed 3 bases from V and 6 bases from J; junction bases left unmatched: 10. CDR3 amino acids: CASSLLRGPSSEAFF. CDR3 DNA sequence: TGTGCCAGCAGCTTGTTAAGGGGGCCTAGCTCTGAAGCTTTCTTT.

This clonotype has more than one count but fewer than ten. The rearrangement links TRBV7-2 to TRBJ1-1; possible D gene TRBD1, 5 bases. CDR1 and CDR2 (germline): SGHTA, FQGNSA. The CDR3 spans 13 residues. The V end was cut by 5 bases, the J end by 4 bases, with 11 bases between. The CDR3 bases are TGTGCCAGCAGCCCGAAAAGGGGCACTGAAGCTTTCTTT. Its translation: CASSPKRGTEAFF.

This chain uses TRBV28 with TRBJ1-1, with 7 bases lining up with TRBD1. This CDR3 is built from 17 residues. CDR1 is MDHEN, CDR2 SYDVKM, per germline. Unmatched junction bases numbered 12, after V lost 4 bases and J lost 1 base. CDR3 amino acids: CASSSIVSQGPNTEAFF. The CDR3 DNA sequence: TGTGCCAGCAGTTCTATAGTATCACAGGGGCCGAACACTGAAGCTTTCTTT. Based on the CDR3 plus reference TRBV28 and TRBJ1-1, the full variable domain is DVKVTQSSRYLVKRTGEKVFLECVQDMDHENMFWYRQDPGLGLRLIYFSYDVKMKEKGDIPEGYSVSREKKERFSLILESASTNQTSMYLCASSSIVSQGPNTEAFFGQGTRLTVV.

This clonotype was recorded a few times. The chain couples TRBV6-2 or TRBV6-3 to TRBJ1-2; perhaps TRBD1 as D (6 bases). Germline-derived CDR1 and CDR2 are MNHEY and SVGEGT. CDR3 length: 15 amino acids. Trimming removed 8 bases at V and 3 bases at J, with 19 bases between. CDR3 DNA: TGTGCCAGCGACCGCGGGGGGCGACATTACTATGGCTACACCTTC. It translates to CASDRGGRHYYGYTF.

This CDR3 is CSRTPARVDNEQFF. CDR3 bases: TGCAGTAGGACCCCCGCCAGAGTCGACAATGAGCAGTTCTTC. The genes are TRBV20-1 and TRBJ2-1; D call uncertain. There are 14 residues in the CDR3. Trimming took off 8 bases at V and 5 bases at J, with 19 bases between the two ends. CDR1 and CDR2 (germline): DFQATT, SNEGSKA (reference sequence).

V usage is TRBV5-6 and J usage is TRBJ2-3; no reliable D call. The germline V gene encodes CDR1 SGHDT and CDR2 YYEEEE. The CDR3 spans 13 residues. V lost 0 bases to trimming and J lost 8 bases, with 10 bases between them. This CDR3 reads CASSLGDISTQYF. CDR3 nucleotide sequence: TGTGCCAGCAGCTTGGGAGACATCAGTACGCAGTATTTT.

This clonotype was seen a handful of times. J is TRBJ1-1 and V is TRBV19, with D perhaps matching TRBD1 (5 bases). This CDR3 comprises 14 residues. The germline V and J ends were trimmed by 5 bases and 11 bases, with 21 bases remaining between them. Germline values: CDR1 LNHDA, CDR2 SQIVND (reference sequence). DNA of the CDR3: TGTGCCAGTAGTCCCCGGGACTCCACGATGGCGGCTTTCTTT. It specifies CASSPRDSTMAAFF.

This clonotype has more than one count but fewer than ten. The rearrangement links TRBV7-9 to TRBJ1-1; TRBD1 matches at 7 bases. The CDR3 totals 15 residues. From germline, CDR1 is SEHNR and CDR2 FQNEAQ (reference sequence). V dropped 1 base and J dropped 4; count of bases not matched to a gene: 6. The CDR3 sequence is CASSLGQGVITEAFF. In DNA form, the CDR3 reads TGTGCCAGCAGCTTAGGGCAGGGGGTGATCACTGAAGCTTTCTTT. The full variable domain, in which reference TRBV7-9 and TRBJ1-1 provide the parts outside the CDR3, is DTGVSQNPRHKITKRGQNVTFRCDPISEHNRLYWYRQTLGQGPEFLTYFQNEAQLEKSRLLSDRFSAERPKGSFSTLEIQRTEQGDSAMYLCASSLGQGVITEAFFGQGTRLTVV.

The chain uses TRBV9 and TRBJ2-3; 11 nucleotides match TRBD2. The germline CDR1 and CDR2 sequences are SGDLS and YYNGEE. The ends lost 6 bases at V and 5 bases at J; junction bases unmatched: 8. There are 15 residues in the CDR3. The CDR3 coding sequence is TGTGCCAGCACCCTTAGCGGGAGGGCCAAAGATACGCAGTATTTT. The encoded protein is CASTLSGRAKDTQYF. The whole variable domain, remainder taken from reference TRBV9 and TRBJ2-3, is DSGVTQTPKHLITATGQRVTLRCSPRSGDLSVYWYQQSLDQGLQFLIQYYNGEERAKGNILERFSAQQFPDLHSELNLSSLELGDSALYFCASTLSGRAKDTQYFGPGTRLTVL.

This rearrangement joins TRBV19 to TRBJ2-4, with a possible D match to TRBD1 (6 bases). The germline V and J ends were trimmed by 5 bases and 0 bases, with 17 bases remaining between them. Germline CDR1 is LNHDA and CDR2 is SQIVND (reference sequence). There are 17 residues in the CDR3. Written as DNA, the CDR3 is TGTGCCAGTAGTTGGGCCGGACAGCCACTAGCCAAAAACATTCAGTACTTC. It encodes CASSWAGQPLAKNIQYF.

This clonotype appeared many times. The chain links TRBV12-3 or TRBV12-4 to TRBJ1-2; the D gene is possibly TRBD1 (5 bases). V was cut by 6 bases and J by 8 bases, with 19 bases left in between. This CDR3 contains 14 residues. The CDR3 bases are TGTGCCAGCAGCTCAGGGATGGGGACGAAAGGCTACACCTTC. Its translation is CASSSGMGTKGYTF.

The chain is built from TRBV7-8 and TRBJ2-3; D is unresolved. V lost 5 bases and J lost 5, with 29 bases in between. Germline V CDR1 and CDR2: SGHVS, FQNEAQ. The CDR3 has 19 residues. In DNA, the CDR3 is TGTGCCAGCAGCCTAAGAACCATTGCGAGTCGGATCATCATAGATACGCAGTATTTT. Protein: CASSLRTIASRIIIDTQYF. Variable domain in full (rest from reference TRBV7-8 and TRBJ2-3): GAGVSQSPRYKVAKRGQDVALRCDPISGHVSLFWYQQALGQGPEFLTYFQNEAQLDKSGLPSDRFFAERPEGSVSTLKIQRTQQEDSAVYLCASSLRTIASRIIIDTQYFGPGTRLTVL.

Only one count was recorded for this clonotype. V and J are TRBV5-1 and TRBJ2-7, with 7 bases that match TRBD1. The CDR3 spans 14 residues. CDR1 is SGHRS and CDR2 is YFSETQ in the germline V gene. V lost 4 bases to trimming and J lost 2 bases; unmatched junction nucleotides: 6. The CDR3 loop is CASSARDRAYEQYF. The CDR3, as DNA: TGCGCCAGCAGCGCCCGGGACAGAGCCTACGAGCAGTACTTC.

This clonotype was found many times. The rearrangement links TRBV5-6 to TRBJ2-2; D remains unclear. Germline CDR1 and CDR2: SGHDT and YYEEEE. Trimming shortened V by 4 bases and J by 2 bases, and 15 bases separated the two germline ends. This CDR3 comprises 16 residues. The CDR3 loop is CASSPSRRPNTGELFF. The CDR3 DNA reads as TGTGCCAGCAGCCCTTCCCGCCGGCCTAACACCGGGGAGCTGTTTTTT.

This clonotype was recorded at least ten times. The rearrangement uses TRBV4-3 and TRBJ2-5; no clear D. The germline V gene has CDR1 LGHNA and CDR2 YSLEER. Trimming pared 2 bases from V and 5 bases from J, leaving 6 bases between. The CDR3 consists of 12 residues. The CDR3 here is CASSQSGETQYF. CDR3 in DNA: TGCGCCAGCAGCCAATCTGGGGAGACCCAGTACTTC.

V is TRBV10-3 and J is TRBJ1-2; D unresolved. Germline V CDR1 and CDR2: ENHRY, SYGVKD. Trimming took off 6 bases at V and 0 bases at J, with 17 bases between the two ends. The CDR3 consists of 16 residues. The CDR3 bases are TGTGCCATCAGCCTCGGTTACCCCCCCGCTAACTATGGCTACACCTTC. Its protein product is CAISLGYPPANYGYTF.

This clonotype has a handful of counts. The gene calls are TRBV5-1 and TRBJ1-1; D remains unclear. The CDR3 runs to 13 residues. Germline values: CDR1 SGHRS, CDR2 YFSETQ. Trimming cost V 0 bases and J 4 bases, with 7 bases left between them. CDR3 sequence reads: CASSLGFGTEAFF. The CDR3, as DNA: TGCGCCAGCAGCTTGGGATTTGGCACTGAAGCTTTCTTT.